This T cell receptor (beta chain) originates from a study of T cells in Graves' hyperthyroidism and ophthalmopathy (dated by TCRdb to about 2019). Background on the whole study: To identify TCR V-J signatures that set the groups apart, the researchers used a discovery cohort of 95 to 100 patients, made up of around 40 with Graves' ophthalmopathy and some 56 with stable Graves' hyperthyroidism. TCR Vbeta CDR3 sequencing of 120 to 150 peripheral blood samples (more than 40 ophthalmopathy, some 75 hyperthyroidism and roughly 17 progressor patients) is reported in the paper. For training and testing, the 100 or so patients in the discovery cohort were randomly divided in a 7:3 ratio. Prospective prediction of ophthalmopathy was tested in an independent validation cohort consisting of 18 hyperthyroidism patients and some 15 patients who later progressed to ophthalmopathy. Following sampling, methimazole starting at 30 mg daily was given to hyperthyroidism patients, and high-dose intravenous methylprednisolone was given to ophthalmopathy patients. In six Graves' hyperthyroidism patients, the study also compared T-cell repertoires from thyroid tissue with T-cell repertoires from blood. General findings and caveats noted by the study authors: Sample size was not statistically predetermined, and investigators were not blinded to group allocation. In validation, the model predicted progression to ophthalmopathy with about 71% sensitivity and around 72% specificity, a median of about six months before onset. Blood samples also contained most of the expanded thyroid clonotypes (frequency above 0.001), which suggests that blood repertoires may reflect thyroid immune responses. Ophthalmopathy was separated from stable hyperthyroidism by a 13 V-J signature model, with approximately 86% sensitivity and 81% to 83% specificity obtained in cross-validation and 80%/75% obtained in testing.

In regard to this clonotype: Which antigen it targets is not known. Per-base qualities were not stored, and no clone one base away is much larger.

Graves' hyperthyroidism was defined as stable when no progression to ophthalmopathy occurred over 18 months of follow-up. Hyperthyroidism patients were newly diagnosed, with disease duration under 2 months, and aged 18 to 65 years. Exclusion was applied to patients with uncontrolled infections, other autoimmune diseases, pregnancy or lactation. Diagnoses were based on clinical symptoms, serum thyroxine and TRAb, thyroid ultrasound and orbital computed tomography. Trizol reagent was used to extract total RNA, and RNA quality was then checked on an Agilent 2100 Bioanalyzer. The junction carries 6 bases between V and J, which are trimmed by 2 bases and 4 bases respectively. CDR3 length: 11 amino acids, cysteine to phenylalanine. CDR3 DNA only is kept here, 33 bases in frame from base 1. CDR1 and CDR2, per the germline V gene, are SQVTM and ANQGSEA. Amplification of TCR beta CDR3 regions was carried out from RNA transcripts. A first-round RT-PCR of the TCR CDR3 used the HTBI primer set with the Qiagen OneStep RT-PCR kit. The libraries were constructed in a second round of multiplex PCR and then size-selected and purified. Sequencing of the libraries was done on an Illumina HiSeq2000 using paired-end 100 bp reads. In the original analysis: Raw data were processed with SOAPnuke, discarding reads with adapters, uncalled bases, mean Phred below 15, or no exact constant-primer or identifier match. COPE v1.2.5 was used to merge high-quality paired reads, and clonotypes were defined as unique nucleotide sequences. Clonotypes were aligned to IMGT TRBV, TRBD and TRBJ reference segments using MiTCR v1.1. The analysis included only V-J combinations with a frequency above 0.0001, which together covered roughly 99% of the repertoires. A TCS score was defined as the ratio between F50 (clonal expansion) and ExV (chaos), using BLOSUM62-based TCRdist between CDR3 peptides within each V-J. Welch's t-statistics and random forest reduced 500 to 550 V-J features to 13, which were used in a naive Bayes classifier (R e1071). TCRdb reprocessed the public reads (quality trimming at Q25 with fastp, clone calling with MiXCR) and kept in-frame beta chains. Rows are unified per CDR3 protein, each entry keeping the most common DNA and genes. The V and J calls were determined by TCRdb, not by the authors. For this sample there are roughly 580,000 distinct CDR3 sequences; around 42% appear just once. About 8.2% of the sample is in the top ten clones.

This chain is built from TRBV29-1 and TRBJ2-7, with the D gene not confidently named. The TCR comes from a woman aged 18-29 years with Graves' hyperthyroidism. Donor details come from another sample of the same person, matched by shared clones. Sequencing used peripheral blood or thyroid tissue (not recorded which). This receptor carries the CDR3 CSVESDYEQYF. Here is the DNA: TGCAGCGTTGAATCCGATTACGAGCAGTACTTC.